Below, one T cell receptor beta chain is given with its context. What it binds is not known. This CDR3 has 13 amino acids. The ends lost 4 bases at V and 6 bases at J; junction bases unmatched: 3. Germline assignment: CDR1 SGHNT and CDR2 YYREEE (reference sequence). This sample was taken from a study of shared clonotypes between healthy human individuals. The study, taken as a whole, reports: Of the naive CD4 clonotypes, around 5.2% were shared across a handful of donors.

The protocol was immunoSEQ multiplex PCR, while the TCRdb copy is restricted to in-frame clones and leaves out a portion. The sample has under 2,500,000 clones, roughly 95% seen once. The chain joins TRBV5-4 to TRBJ2-7; 11 bases fit TRBD2. The sample consisted of naive CD4+ T cells sorted from blood. The subset was: CD45RA+ positively selected. This TCR was sampled from a man aged 18 to 30 in good health. CDR3 sequence: CASSPGTSGEQYF. The CDR3 DNA is TGTGCCAGCAGCCCGGGGACTAGCGGCGAGCAGTACTTC.